This T cell receptor beta chain was identified during a study of cytomegalovirus exposure and HLA in healthy donors. Study conclusions and caveats: Accurate predictions that matched the HLA-A and HLA-B alleles of most subjects were reportedly made from TCR beta sequences.

Looked up from germline, CDR1 is SGHNT and CDR2 is YYREEE (reference sequence). The CDR3 is 15 amino acids. V lost 1 base and J lost 1, with 11 bases in between. PCR amplification relied on 60 Vbeta primers (plus 13 Jbeta primers). Some clones are missing from TCRdb's copy, which holds only in-frame ones; the method was immunoSEQ multiplex PCR. The table lists 150,000 to 200,000 clones, around three quarters of them singletons, with approximately 2.1% in the top ten. This clone was found a few times. As yet, its antigen is unknown. The TCR comes from a woman in her 50s in good health and CMV-seronegative. The chain is built from TRBV5-4 and TRBJ1-2, with a weak D call TRBD1 (6 bases). Sequencing was performed on PBMCs. The CDR3, as DNA: TGTGCCAGCAGCTTGAGGACAGCGAATAACTATGGCTACACCTTC. This gives the protein CASSLRTANNYGYTF.